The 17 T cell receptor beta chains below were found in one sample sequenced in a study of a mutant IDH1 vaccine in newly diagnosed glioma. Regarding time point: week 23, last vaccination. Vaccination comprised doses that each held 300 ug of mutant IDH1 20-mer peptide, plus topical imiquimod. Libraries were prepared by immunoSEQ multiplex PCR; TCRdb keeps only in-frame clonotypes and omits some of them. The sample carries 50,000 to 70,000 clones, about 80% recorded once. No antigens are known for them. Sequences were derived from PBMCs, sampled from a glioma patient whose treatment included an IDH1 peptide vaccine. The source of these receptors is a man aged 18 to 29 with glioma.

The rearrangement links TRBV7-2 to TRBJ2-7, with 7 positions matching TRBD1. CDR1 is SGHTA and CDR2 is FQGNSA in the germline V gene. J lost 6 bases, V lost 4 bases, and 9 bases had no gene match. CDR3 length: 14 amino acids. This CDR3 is CASSYGTAFREQYF. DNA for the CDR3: TGTGCCAGCAGCTACGGGACAGCGTTCCGCGAGCAGTACTTC. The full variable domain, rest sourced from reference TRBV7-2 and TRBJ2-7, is GAGVSQSPSNKVTEKGKDVELRCDPISGHTALYWYRQSLGQGLEFLIYFQGNSAPDKSGLPSDRFSAERTGGSVSTLTIQRTQQEDSAVYLCASSYGTAFREQYFGPGTRLTVT.

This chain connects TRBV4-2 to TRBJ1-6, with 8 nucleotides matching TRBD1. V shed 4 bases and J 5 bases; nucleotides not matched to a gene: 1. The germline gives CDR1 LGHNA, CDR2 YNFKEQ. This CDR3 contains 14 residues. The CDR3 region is CASSRTGNNSPLHF. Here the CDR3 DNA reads TGTGCCAGCAGCCGGACAGGGAATAATTCACCCCTCCACTTT.

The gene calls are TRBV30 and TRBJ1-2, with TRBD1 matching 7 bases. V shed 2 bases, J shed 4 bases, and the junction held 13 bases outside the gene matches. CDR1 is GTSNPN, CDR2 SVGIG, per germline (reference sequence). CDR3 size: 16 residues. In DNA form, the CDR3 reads TGTGCCTGGAGTATGTTGGAAGAAGGGGGCGGCTATGGCTACACCTTC. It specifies CAWSMLEEGGGYGYTF.

The CDR3 DNA is TGTGCCAGCAGTTGGGGACAGGGGGCCTACGAGCAGTACTTC. Translation gives CASSWGQGAYEQYF. The rearrangement uses TRBV14 and TRBJ2-7, with 11 bases that match TRBD1. V lost 6 bases, J lost 2 bases, and 3 bases stayed unmatched. Germline-derived CDR1 and CDR2 are SGHDN and FVKESK. This CDR3 is 14 amino acids long.

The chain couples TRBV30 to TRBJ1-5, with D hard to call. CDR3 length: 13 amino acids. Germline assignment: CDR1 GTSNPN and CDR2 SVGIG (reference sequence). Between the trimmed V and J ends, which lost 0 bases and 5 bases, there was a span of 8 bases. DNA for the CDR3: TGTGCCTGGAGTGTGGACTTTGATCAGCCCCAGCATTTT. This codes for CAWSVDFDQPQHF.

The CDR3 region has the DNA TGTGCCAGCGAAAAAGAGCAGGGGTGGACCGGGGAGCTGTTTTTT. This encodes CASEKEQGWTGELFF. The chain carries TRBV28 and TRBJ2-2, with TRBD1 as a possible D gene (6 bases). The V end was cut by 8 bases, the J end by 5 bases, with 18 bases between. The CDR3 spans 15 residues. Germline CDR1 and CDR2: MDHEN and SYDVKM. Using reference TRBV28 and TRBJ2-2 for the parts outside the CDR3, the full variable domain is DVKVTQSSRYLVKRTGEKVFLECVQDMDHENMFWYRQDPGLGLRLIYFSYDVKMKEKGDIPEGYSVSREKKERFSLILESASTNQTSMYLCASEKEQGWTGELFFGEGSRLTVL.

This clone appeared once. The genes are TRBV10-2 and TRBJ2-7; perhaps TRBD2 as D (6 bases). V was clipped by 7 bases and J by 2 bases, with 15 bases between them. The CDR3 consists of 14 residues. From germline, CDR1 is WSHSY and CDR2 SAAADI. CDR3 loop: CASMGEVRAYEQYF. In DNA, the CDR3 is TGCGCCAGCATGGGGGAGGTTAGGGCCTACGAGCAGTACTTC.

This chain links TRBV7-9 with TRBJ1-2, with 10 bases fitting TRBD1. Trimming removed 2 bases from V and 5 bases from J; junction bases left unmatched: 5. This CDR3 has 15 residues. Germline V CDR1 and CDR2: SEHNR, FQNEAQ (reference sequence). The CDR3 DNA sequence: TGTGCCAGCAGCTTACCTGGGACAGGGGCTTATGGCTACACCTTC. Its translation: CASSLPGTGAYGYTF.

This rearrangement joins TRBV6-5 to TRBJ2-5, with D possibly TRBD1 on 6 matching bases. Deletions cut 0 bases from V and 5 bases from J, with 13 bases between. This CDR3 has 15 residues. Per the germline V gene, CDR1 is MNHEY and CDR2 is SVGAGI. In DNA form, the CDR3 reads TGTGCCAGCAGTTACTCGATTCCAGGGGCCGAGACCCAGTACTTC. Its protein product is CASSYSIPGAETQYF.

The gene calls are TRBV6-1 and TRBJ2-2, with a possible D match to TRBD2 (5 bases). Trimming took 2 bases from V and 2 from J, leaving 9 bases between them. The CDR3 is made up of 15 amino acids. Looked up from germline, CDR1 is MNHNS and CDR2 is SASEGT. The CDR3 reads CASSENRLNTGELFF. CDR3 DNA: TGTGCCAGCAGTGAAAACAGACTAAACACCGGGGAGCTGTTTTTT.

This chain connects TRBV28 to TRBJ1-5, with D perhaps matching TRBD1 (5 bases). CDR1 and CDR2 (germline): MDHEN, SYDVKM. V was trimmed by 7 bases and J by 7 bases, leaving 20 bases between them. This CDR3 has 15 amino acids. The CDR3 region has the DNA TGTGCCAGCACCGAGGGCGGGGCCTCAGGGCAGCCCCAGCATTTT. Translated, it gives CASTEGGASGQPQHF.

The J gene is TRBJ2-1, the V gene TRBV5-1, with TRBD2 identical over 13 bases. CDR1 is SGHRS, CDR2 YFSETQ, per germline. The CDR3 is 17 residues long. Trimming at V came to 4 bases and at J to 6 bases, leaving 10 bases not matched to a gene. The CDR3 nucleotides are TGCGCCAGCAGCCCCAGGACTAGCGGGGGCGTGACCAATGAGCAGTTCTTC. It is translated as CASSPRTSGGVTNEQFF.

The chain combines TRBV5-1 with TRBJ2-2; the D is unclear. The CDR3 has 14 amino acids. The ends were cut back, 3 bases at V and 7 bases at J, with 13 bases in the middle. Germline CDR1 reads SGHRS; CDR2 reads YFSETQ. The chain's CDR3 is CASSSGDGIGELFF. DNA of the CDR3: TGCGCCAGCAGCTCGGGCGATGGGATCGGGGAGCTGTTTTTT.

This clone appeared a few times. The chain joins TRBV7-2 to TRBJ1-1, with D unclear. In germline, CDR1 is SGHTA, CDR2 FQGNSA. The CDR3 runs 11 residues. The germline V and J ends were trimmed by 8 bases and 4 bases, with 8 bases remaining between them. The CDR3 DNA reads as TGTGCCAGCGGGCAGTTCACTGAAGCTTTCTTT. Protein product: CASGQFTEAFF.

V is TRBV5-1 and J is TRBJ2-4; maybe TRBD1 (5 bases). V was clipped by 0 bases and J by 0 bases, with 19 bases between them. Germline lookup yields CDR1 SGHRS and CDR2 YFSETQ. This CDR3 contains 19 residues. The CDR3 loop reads CASSLEWGRYRLAKNIQYF. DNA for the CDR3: TGCGCCAGCAGCTTGGAATGGGGCAGGTACCGACTAGCCAAAAACATTCAGTACTTC.

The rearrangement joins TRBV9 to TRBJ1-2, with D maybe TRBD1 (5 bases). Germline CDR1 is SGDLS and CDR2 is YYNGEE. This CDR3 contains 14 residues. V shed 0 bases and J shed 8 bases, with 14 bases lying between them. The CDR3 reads CASSVDHQGLGYTF. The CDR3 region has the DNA TGTGCCAGCAGCGTAGATCATCAGGGATTGGGCTACACCTTC.

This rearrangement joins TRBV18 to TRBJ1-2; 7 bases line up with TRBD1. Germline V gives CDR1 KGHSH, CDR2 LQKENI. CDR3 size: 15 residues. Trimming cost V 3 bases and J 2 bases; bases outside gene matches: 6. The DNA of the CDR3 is TGTGCCAGCTCACCGACAGGGAATATGAACTATGGCTACACCTTC. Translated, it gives CASSPTGNMNYGYTF. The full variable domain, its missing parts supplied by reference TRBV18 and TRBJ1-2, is NAGVMQNPRHLVRRRGQEARLRCSPMKGHSHVYWYRQLPEEGLKFMVYLQKENIIDESGMPKERFSAEFPKEGPSILRIQQVVRGDSAAYFCASSPTGNMNYGYTFGSGTRLTVV.